The clone carrying this T cell receptor (beta chain) has only a few counts. Germline assignment: CDR1 DFQATT and CDR2 SNEGSKA (reference sequence). The CDR3 runs to 16 residues. V shed 4 bases and J shed 6 bases, with 23 bases lying between them. This entry is derived from a study of blood T cells in healthy people across ages. It was with a sample-barcoded 5' primer and a J-beta primer mix that a second PCR of roughly 6 to 12 cycles was run. Each CDR3 protein is one row after TCRdb ran MiXCR on the 5' RACE reads. This table holds about 1,500,000 distinct CDR3 sequences, approximately 38% found once. This TCR was recovered from a woman aged 18-35 years in good health. The sequencing input was blood. The J gene is TRBJ2-3, the V gene TRBV20-1; a possible D gene is TRBD2 (5 bases). CDR3 nucleotides: TGCAGTGCTATCCTGATCAGCGGACCCATCGGCGATACGCAGTATTTT. Translating it yields CSAILISGPIGDTQYF.